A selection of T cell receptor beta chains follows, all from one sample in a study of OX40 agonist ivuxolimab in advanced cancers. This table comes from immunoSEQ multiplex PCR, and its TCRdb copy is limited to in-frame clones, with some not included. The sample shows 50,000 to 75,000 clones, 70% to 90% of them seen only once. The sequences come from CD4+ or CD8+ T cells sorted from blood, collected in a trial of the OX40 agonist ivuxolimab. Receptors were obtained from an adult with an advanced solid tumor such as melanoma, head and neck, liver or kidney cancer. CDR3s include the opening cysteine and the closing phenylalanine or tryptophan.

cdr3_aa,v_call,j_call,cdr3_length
CASSLQGVTNNEQFF,TRBV5-1,TRBJ2-1,15
CAWKVTGLSGNTIYF,TRBV30,TRBJ1-3,15
CASSYPTYEQYF,TRBV6-1,TRBJ2-7,12
CSARHGQETQYF,TRBV29-1,TRBJ2-5,12
CASRSGTGSNQPQHF,TRBV6-5,TRBJ1-5,15
CASSLRNGLSTDTQYF,TRBV7-6,TRBJ2-3,16
CASSFLQGNYNEQFF,TRBV5-1,TRBJ2-1,15
CASSFWGGETQYF,TRBV27,TRBJ2-5,13
CSVEVVQGSPGNTIYF,TRBV29-1,TRBJ1-3,16
CASSPDRNYEQYF,TRBV19,TRBJ2-7,13
CASSLGQGDTSYNSPLHF,TRBV7-9,TRBJ1-6,18
CASSAGQGITDTQYF,TRBV6-1,TRBJ2-3,15
CASSEGSGVAGDTQYF,TRBV6-1,TRBJ2-3,16
CASTTSGRGYEQYF,TRBV25-1,TRBJ2-7,14
CASSPDRGEYNEQFF,TRBV7-2,TRBJ2-1,15
CASSEQRGDYEQYF,TRBV6-1,TRBJ2-7,14
CSVEGQTLNTEAFF,TRBV29-1,TRBJ1-1,14
CASSDNNSPLHF,TRBV9,TRBJ1-6,12
CASSQRGGGSYNEQFF,TRBV9,TRBJ2-1,16
CASSGQGTPAGEQYF,TRBV9,TRBJ2-7,15
CASSRDGTPKNTGELFF,TRBV11-3,TRBJ2-2,17
CASSPGTDYNSPLHF,TRBV18,TRBJ1-6,15
CASSPDGGSTEAFF,TRBV18,TRBJ1-1,14
CAVSDRGLGAIETQYF,TRBV6-6,TRBJ2-5,16
CASTSRDRGDQPQHF,TRBV19,TRBJ1-5,15
CASSTLSTGSPLHF,TRBV28,TRBJ1-6,14
CASSFVSGYSYNEQFF,TRBV7-8,TRBJ2-1,16
CASSSAGASNSPLHF,TRBV5-1,TRBJ1-6,15
CASSEQAPLRSGANVLTF,TRBV11-2,TRBJ2-6,18
CASTSGTGNLEQFF,TRBV6-6,TRBJ2-1,14
CASSYTTNEKLFF,TRBV28,TRBJ1-4,13
CASSGQLGNQPQHF,TRBV2,TRBJ1-5,14
CASSPGGILGYTF,TRBV25-1,TRBJ1-2,13
CASSQGDLSGYTF,TRBV7-3,TRBJ1-2,13
CASSPGAYNEQFF,TRBV28,TRBJ2-1,13
CASSLQGYEQYF,TRBV5-1,TRBJ2-7,12
CAWSTKTGGTYNEQFF,TRBV30,TRBJ2-1,16
CASSLNGFRETQYF,TRBV7-2,TRBJ2-5,14
CASSLVAAILNEQFF,TRBV5-6,TRBJ2-1,15
CASSRTGGSNQPQHF,TRBV28,TRBJ1-5,15
CASRLAGYNEQFF,TRBV2,TRBJ2-1,13
CASSLSGQGNYGYTF,TRBV6-4,TRBJ1-2,15
CAWSQLAGETQYF,TRBV30,TRBJ2-5,13